This TCR beta chain was observed in a study of blood T cells in healthy people across ages. General observations from the study: TCR beta diversity, measured per million T cells, fell in a roughly linear way with age.

Through a sample-barcoded 5' primer and a J-beta primer mix, a second PCR was run for roughly 7 to 11 cycles. TCRdb re-analysed the 5' RACE reads in MiXCR, keeping a single row per CDR3 protein. The data show over a million distinct CDR3 sequences, 42% seen once. Turning to this clonotype: Its antigen is not known.

The CDR3 covers 14 residues. CDR1 MNHEY and CDR2 SMNVEV come from the germline V gene (reference sequence). Trimming pared 8 bases from V and 9 bases from J, leaving 20 bases between. The individuals who served as donors were healthy Caucasians living in Russia, aged about 6 to 100. The sequenced material came from blood. This sequence originates from a woman younger than 30 in good health. The chain recombines TRBV27 with TRBJ2-1, with unresolved D. CDR3 DNA sequence: TGTGCCAGCTCTTCGGGCCCAGTTCGCCGTGAGCAGTTCTTC. It is translated as CASSSGPVRREQFF.